The T cell receptor (beta chain) under discussion was sequenced for a study of regulatory T cells in long-lasting Graves disease. HTBI primers from iRepertoire and Arm-PCR of CDR3 regions yielded the TCR beta libraries. TCRdb recomputed calls from the multiplex PCR reads with MiXCR, one row per CDR3 protein. The sample lists 400,000 to 550,000 distinct CDR3 sequences; over 15% were seen once. Time point here: newly diagnosed GD, antithyroid drugs for less than 3 months. From RNA extracted from PBMCs, the TCR library was made. The same sample was also studied in work on T cells in Graves' hyperthyroidism and ophthalmopathy.

This material consisted of peripheral blood mononuclear cells (PBMCs), taken at new diagnosis, from a patient treated with antithyroid drugs. The receptor was isolated from a woman aged 18-30 years with Graves disease.

The CDR3 is CASSWGRGAYEKLFF. The DNA for the CDR3 is TGTGCCAGCAGCTGGGGGAGGGGGGCGTATGAAAAACTGTTTTTT. The rearrangement links TRBV7-2 to TRBJ1-4, with a possible D match to TRBD1 (6 bases). The CDR3 length is 15 residues. Trimming cost V 4 bases and J 6 bases, with 15 bases left between them. Germline CDR1 reads SGHTA; CDR2 reads FQGNSA.